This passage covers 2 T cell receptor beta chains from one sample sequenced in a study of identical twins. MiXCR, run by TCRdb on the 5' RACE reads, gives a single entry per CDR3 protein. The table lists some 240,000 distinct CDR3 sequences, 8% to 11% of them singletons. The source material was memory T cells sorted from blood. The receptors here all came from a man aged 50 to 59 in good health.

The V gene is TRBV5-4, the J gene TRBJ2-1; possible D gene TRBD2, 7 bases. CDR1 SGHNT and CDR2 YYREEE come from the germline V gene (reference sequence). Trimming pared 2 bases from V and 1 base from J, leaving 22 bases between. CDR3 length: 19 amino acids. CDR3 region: CASSFRLNRGGPSYNEQFF. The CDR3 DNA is TGTGCCAGCAGCTTTCGCCTCAATAGGGGGGGTCCTTCCTACAATGAGCAGTTCTTC. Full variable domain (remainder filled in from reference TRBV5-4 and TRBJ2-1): ETGVTQSPTHLIKTRGQQVTLRCSSQSGHNTVSWYQQALGQGPQFIFQYYREEENGRGNFPPRFSGLQFPNYSSELNVNALELDDSALYLCASSFRLNRGGPSYNEQFFGPGTRLTVL.

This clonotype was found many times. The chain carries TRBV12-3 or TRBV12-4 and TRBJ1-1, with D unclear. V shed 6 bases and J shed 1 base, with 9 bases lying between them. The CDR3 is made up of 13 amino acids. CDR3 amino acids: CASSSTKNTEAFF. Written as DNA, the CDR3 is TGTGCCAGCAGCTCAACAAAGAACACTGAAGCTTTCTTT.